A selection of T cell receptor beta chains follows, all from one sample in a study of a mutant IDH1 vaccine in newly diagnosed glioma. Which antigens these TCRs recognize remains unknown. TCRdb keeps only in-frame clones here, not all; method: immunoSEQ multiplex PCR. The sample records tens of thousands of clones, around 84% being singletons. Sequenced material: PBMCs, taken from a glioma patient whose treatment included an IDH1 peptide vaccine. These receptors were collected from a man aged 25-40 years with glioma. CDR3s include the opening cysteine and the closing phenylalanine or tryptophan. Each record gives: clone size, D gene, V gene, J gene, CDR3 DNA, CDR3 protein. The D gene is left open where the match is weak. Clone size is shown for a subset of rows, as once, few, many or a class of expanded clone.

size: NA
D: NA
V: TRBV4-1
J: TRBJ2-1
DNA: TGCGCCAGCAGCCAATCGATAGCCGGCGATGAGCAGTTCTTC
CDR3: CASSQSIAGDEQFF

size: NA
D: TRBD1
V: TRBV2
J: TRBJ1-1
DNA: TGTGCCAGCAGGTTACAGGGGCAGAACACTGAAGCTTTCTTT
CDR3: CASRLQGQNTEAFF

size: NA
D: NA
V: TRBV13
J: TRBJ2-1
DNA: TGTGCCACCCTCTCGGGCCCTTGGCACGAGCAGTTCTTC
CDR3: CATLSGPWHEQFF

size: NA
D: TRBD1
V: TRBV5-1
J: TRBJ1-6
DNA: TGCGCCAGCAGCGTCGGGACAGGCGCATCACCCCTCCACTTT
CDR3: CASSVGTGASPLHF

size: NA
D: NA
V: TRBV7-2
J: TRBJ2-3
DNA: TGTGCCAGCAGAGAGCGGGGCACAGATACGCAGTATTTT
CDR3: CASRERGTDTQYF

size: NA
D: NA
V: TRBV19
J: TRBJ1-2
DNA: TGTGCCAGTAGTCCGCCTCTCGGACGGATTAACTATGGCTACACCTTC
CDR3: CASSPPLGRINYGYTF

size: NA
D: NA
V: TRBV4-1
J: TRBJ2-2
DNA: TGCGCCAGAACCAGGTTTAACACCGGGGAGCTGTTTTTT
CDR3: CARTRFNTGELFF

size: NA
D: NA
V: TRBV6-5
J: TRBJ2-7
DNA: TGTGCCAGCAGTTCCAGCCGGGACCCCACCTACGAGCAGTACTTC
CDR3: CASSSSRDPTYEQYF

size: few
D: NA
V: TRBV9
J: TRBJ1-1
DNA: TGTGCCAGCAGCGTAAACGGGGTGACTGAAGCTTTCTTT
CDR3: CASSVNGVTEAFF

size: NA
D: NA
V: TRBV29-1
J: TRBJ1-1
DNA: TGCAGCGGAAAAAGGGCGGGTACTGAAGCTTTCTTT
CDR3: CSGKRAGTEAFF

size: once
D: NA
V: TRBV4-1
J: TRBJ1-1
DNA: TGCGCCAGCAGCCCGGGGGACACCCGGAGGAACACTGAAGCTTTCTTT
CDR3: CASSPGDTRRNTEAFF

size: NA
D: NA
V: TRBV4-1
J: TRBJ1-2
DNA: TGCGCCAGCAGCCCGCGGGGGTTCGGGGGCTACACCTTC
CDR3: CASSPRGFGGYTF

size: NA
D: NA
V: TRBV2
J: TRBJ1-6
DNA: TGTGCCAGCAGTGGAGACAGCTATAATTCACCCCTCCACTTT
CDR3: CASSGDSYNSPLHF

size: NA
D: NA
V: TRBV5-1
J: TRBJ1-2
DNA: TGCGCCAGCAGCTTTGATTTCAGCGGCTACACCTTC
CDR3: CASSFDFSGYTF

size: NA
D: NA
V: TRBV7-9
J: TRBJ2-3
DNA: TGTGCCAGCAGCCCGAGCACAGATACGCAGTATTTT
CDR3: CASSPSTDTQYF

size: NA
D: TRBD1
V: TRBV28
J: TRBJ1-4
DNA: TGTGCCAGCAGGGTGGGATGGGACAGAGAAGAAAAACTGTTTTTT
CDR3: CASRVGWDREEKLFF

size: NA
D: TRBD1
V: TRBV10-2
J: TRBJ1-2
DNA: TGCGCCAGCAGGCCCTTGCAGGGGGCTATTCCTGGCTACACCTTC
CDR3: CASRPLQGAIPGYTF

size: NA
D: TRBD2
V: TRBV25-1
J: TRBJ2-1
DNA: TGTGCCAGCAGTTCCCGTGGAAGAGCGGGACTTTACAATGAGCAGTTCTTC
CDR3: CASSSRGRAGLYNEQFF

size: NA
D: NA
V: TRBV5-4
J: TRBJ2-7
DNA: TGTGCCAGCAGCTTGGCATTGAGGGGACGGAGAGGGGAGCAGTACTTC
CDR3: CASSLALRGRRGEQYF

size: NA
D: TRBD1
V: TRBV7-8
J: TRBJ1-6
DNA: TGTGCCAGCAGCTTAGCGGACAGGGTTTCACCCCTCCACTTT
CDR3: CASSLADRVSPLHF

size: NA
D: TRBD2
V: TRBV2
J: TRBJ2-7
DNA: TGTGCCAGCAGTGAAGCGCGAGTAGCGGGGGCGCGCGAGCAGTACTTC
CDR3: CASSEARVAGAREQYF

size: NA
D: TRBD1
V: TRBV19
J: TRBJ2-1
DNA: TGTGCCAGTAGTATCGGACAGGGGAGGCCCAATGAGCAGTTCTTC
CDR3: CASSIGQGRPNEQFF

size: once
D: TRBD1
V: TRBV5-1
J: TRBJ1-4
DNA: TGCGCCACCGGGACAGGGGGTGTGGATGAAAAACTGTTTTTT
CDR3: CATGTGGVDEKLFF

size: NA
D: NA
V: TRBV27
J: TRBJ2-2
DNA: TGTGCCAGCAGTTTAATCCAGGGGGTTAGCGGCGGGGAGCTGTTTTTT
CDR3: CASSLIQGVSGGELFF

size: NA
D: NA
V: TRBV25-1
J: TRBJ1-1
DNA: TGTGCCAGCAGTGATCCGGGTTGGGCTGAAGCTTTCTTT
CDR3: CASSDPGWAEAFF

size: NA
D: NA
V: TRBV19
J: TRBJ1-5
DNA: TGTGCCAGTAGGGTACGGAGCAATCAGCCCCAGCATTTT
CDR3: CASRVRSNQPQHF

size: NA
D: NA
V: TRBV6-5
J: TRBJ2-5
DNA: TGTGCCAGCAGTTCAGCAGGGTACGAGACCCAGTACTTC
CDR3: CASSSAGYETQYF

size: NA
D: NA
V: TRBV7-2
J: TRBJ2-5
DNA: TGTGCCAGCAGCCAACAGGGCTGGGGTCAAGAGACCCAGTACTTC
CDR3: CASSQQGWGQETQYF

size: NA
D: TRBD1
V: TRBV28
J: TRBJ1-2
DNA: TGTGCCAGCAGTTTTGGACAGGGACTATTCAACTATGGCTACACCTTC
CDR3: CASSFGQGLFNYGYTF

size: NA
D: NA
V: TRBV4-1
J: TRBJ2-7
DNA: TGCGCCAGCAGCCCGTACAGGGATACCTACGAGCAGTACTTC
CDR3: CASSPYRDTYEQYF

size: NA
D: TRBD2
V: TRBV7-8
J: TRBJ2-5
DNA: TGTGCCAGCAGCTTAGATCGGGGGGGTCAAGAGACCCAGTACTTC
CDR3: CASSLDRGGQETQYF

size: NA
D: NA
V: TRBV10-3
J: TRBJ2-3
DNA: TGTGCCATCAGTGAGTCCTTTGTAACAGATACGCAGTATTTT
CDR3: CAISESFVTDTQYF

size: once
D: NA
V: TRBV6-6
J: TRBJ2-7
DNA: TGTGCCAGCAGTTACGGCCAGGGGTCTGGCGAGCAGTACTTC
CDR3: CASSYGQGSGEQYF

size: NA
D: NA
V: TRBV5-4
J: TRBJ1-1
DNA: TGTGCCAGCCGAGAAGCCATGTCGGACACTGAAGCTTTCTTT
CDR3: CASREAMSDTEAFF

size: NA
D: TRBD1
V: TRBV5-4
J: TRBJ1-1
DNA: TGTGCCAGCAGCTTGGTTGGGACAGTCACTGAAGCTTTCTTT
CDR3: CASSLVGTVTEAFF

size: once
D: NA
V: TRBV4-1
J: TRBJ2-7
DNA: TGCGCCAGCAGCCAAGTACATAAATCTTACGAGCAGTACTTC
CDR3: CASSQVHKSYEQYF

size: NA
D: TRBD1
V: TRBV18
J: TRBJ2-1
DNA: TGTGCCAGCTCACCATTGGAACAGGGGGGTTACAATGAGCAGTTCTTC
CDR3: CASSPLEQGGYNEQFF

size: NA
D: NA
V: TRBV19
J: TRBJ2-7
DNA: TGTGCCAGTAGTATTGGCGGGCAACCTCCCTACGAGCAGTACTTC
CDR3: CASSIGGQPPYEQYF

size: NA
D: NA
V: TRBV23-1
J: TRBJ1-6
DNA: TGCGCCAGCAGTCGCAACAGGGATCTGGTGGATTCACCCCTCCACTTT
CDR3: CASSRNRDLVDSPLHF

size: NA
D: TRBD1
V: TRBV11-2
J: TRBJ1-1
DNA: TGTGCCAGCAGCTTCCCCGGGACAGGGAATCCTGAAGCTTTCTTT
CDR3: CASSFPGTGNPEAFF

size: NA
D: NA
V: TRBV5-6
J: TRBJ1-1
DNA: TGTGCCAGCAGCTTGGGGGGGCTAGAAAACACTGAAGCTTTCTTT
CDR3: CASSLGGLENTEAFF

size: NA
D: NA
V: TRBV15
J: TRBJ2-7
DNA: TGTGCCACCAGCAGGGCCCCCATGGGGGTCGACGAGCAGTACTTC
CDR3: CATSRAPMGVDEQYF

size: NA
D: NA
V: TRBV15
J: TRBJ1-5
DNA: TGTGCCACCAGCAGCCGGTTGGTGAGCAATCAGCCCCAGCATTTT
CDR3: CATSSRLVSNQPQHF

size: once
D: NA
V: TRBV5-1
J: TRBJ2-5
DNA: TGCGCCAGCAGCTTGGCAGGGGGGAAGGGTCAAGAGACCCAGTACTTC
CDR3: CASSLAGGKGQETQYF

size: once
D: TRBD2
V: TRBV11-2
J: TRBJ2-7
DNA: TGTGCCAGCAGTCAAGGACTAGCGGGGACCTACGAGCAGTACTTC
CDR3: CASSQGLAGTYEQYF

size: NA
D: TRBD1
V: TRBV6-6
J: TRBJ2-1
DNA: TGTGCCACGACGTCATCACAGGGGAAGGTGGGCAATGAGCAGTTCTTC
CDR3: CATTSSQGKVGNEQFF

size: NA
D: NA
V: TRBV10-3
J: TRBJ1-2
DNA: TGTGCCATCAGTGGTAAAGGGAACTATGGCTACACCTTC
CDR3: CAISGKGNYGYTF

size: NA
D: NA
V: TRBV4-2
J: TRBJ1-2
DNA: TGTGCCAGCAGCCAACAAAGCGCAGGGAACTATGGCTACACCTTC
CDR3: CASSQQSAGNYGYTF

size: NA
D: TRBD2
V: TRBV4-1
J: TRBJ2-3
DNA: TGCGCCAGCAGCCAAGAACCTAGCGGCTTCACAGATACGCAGTATTTT
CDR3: CASSQEPSGFTDTQYF

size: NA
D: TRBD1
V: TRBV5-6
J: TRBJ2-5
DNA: TGTGCCAGCAGACTCGATGGACAGGAAGAGACCCAGTACTTC
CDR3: CASRLDGQEETQYF

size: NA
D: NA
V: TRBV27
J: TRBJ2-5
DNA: TGTGCCAGCCGTTTCGGAGGGGCACGAGAGACCCAGTACTTC
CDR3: CASRFGGARETQYF

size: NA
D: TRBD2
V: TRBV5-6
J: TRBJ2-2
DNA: TGTGCCAGCAGCCGCCTCCAAGCGGGGGGGCTCACCGGGGAGCTGTTTTTT
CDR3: CASSRLQAGGLTGELFF

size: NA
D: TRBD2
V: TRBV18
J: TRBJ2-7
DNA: TGTGCCAGCTCACCAGAGAGGGAGCCTGGACGCCGGGGGGACCACGAGCAGTACTTC
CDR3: CASSPEREPGRRGDHEQYF

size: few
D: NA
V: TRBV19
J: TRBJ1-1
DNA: TGTGCCAGTAGTATAGGGGCTCGGAGCACTGAAGCTTTCTTT
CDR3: CASSIGARSTEAFF

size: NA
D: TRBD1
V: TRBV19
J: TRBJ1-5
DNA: TGTGCCAGTTTAGGAAGGACAGGGGGCCCCTTCAATCAGCCCCAGCATTTT
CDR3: CASLGRTGGPFNQPQHF

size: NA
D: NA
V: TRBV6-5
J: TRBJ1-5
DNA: TGTGCCAGCAGCCTAGGGGTGGGCAATCAGCCCCAGCATTTT
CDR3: CASSLGVGNQPQHF

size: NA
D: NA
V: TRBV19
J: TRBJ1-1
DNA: TGTGCCAGTAGCCCGAACACTGAAGCTTTCTTT
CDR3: CASSPNTEAFF

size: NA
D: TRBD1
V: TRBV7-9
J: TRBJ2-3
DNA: TGTGCCATTCGGACAGGGGGCACAGATACGCAGTATTTT
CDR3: CAIRTGGTDTQYF